A selection of T cell receptor beta chains follows, all from one sample in a study of T cell changes during pregnancy in multiple sclerosis. Sequencing was performed with immunoSEQ multiplex PCR; in TCRdb, only in-frame clones are kept and a portion is missing. The table lists about 36,000 clones, 89% of them singletons. The specimen was CD8+ T cells from peripheral blood mononuclear cells, collected in the third trimester of pregnancy. These receptors were taken from a female donor with multiple sclerosis, enrolled in a pregnancy study. Both conserved end residues are part of each CDR3. A D gene is named only where the DNA matches it firmly. Part of the rows lack a size; the others show once, few, many or a class for expanded clones.

J gene: TRBJ2-7; D gene: TRBD1; V gene: TRBV7-2; clone size: NA; CDR3 DNA: TGTGCCAGCATCCCCGGAACAGGGGCCTACGAGCAGTACTTC; CDR3 protein: CASIPGTGAYEQYF
J gene: TRBJ2-7; D gene: NA; V gene: TRBV4-1; clone size: NA; CDR3 DNA: TGCGCCAGCAGCTTAACTTCTAGCTCCTACGAGCAGTACTTC; CDR3 protein: CASSLTSSSYEQYF
J gene: TRBJ1-2; D gene: NA; V gene: TRBV30; clone size: NA; CDR3 DNA: TGTGCCTGGAGTATACAGGGTCCCAACTATGGCTACACCTTC; CDR3 protein: CAWSIQGPNYGYTF
J gene: TRBJ2-1; D gene: NA; V gene: TRBV6-4; clone size: NA; CDR3 DNA: TGTGCCAGCAGTGACGGAGAGCTCTCCTACAATGAGCAGTTCTTC; CDR3 protein: CASSDGELSYNEQFF
J gene: TRBJ2-1; D gene: TRBD2; V gene: TRBV19; clone size: NA; CDR3 DNA: TGTGCCAGTAGTATGACTAGCACGAACAATGAGCAGTTCTTC; CDR3 protein: CASSMTSTNNEQFF
J gene: TRBJ2-2; D gene: TRBD2; V gene: TRBV27; clone size: NA; CDR3 DNA: TGTGCCGCCTGCTCCCGGGGGGGAGCCGGGGAGCTGTTTTTT; CDR3 protein: CAACSRGGAGELFF
J gene: TRBJ1-1; D gene: NA; V gene: TRBV25-1; clone size: once; CDR3 DNA: TGTGCCAGCAGTGACTTCACTGAAGCTTTCTTT; CDR3 protein: CASSDFTEAFF
J gene: TRBJ1-5; D gene: TRBD1; V gene: TRBV10-1; clone size: NA; CDR3 DNA: TGCGCCAGCCGACAGGGGGATCAGCCCCAGCATTTT; CDR3 protein: CASRQGDQPQHF
J gene: TRBJ2-1; D gene: NA; V gene: TRBV29-1; clone size: NA; CDR3 DNA: TGCAGCCCCAGCGACTCCGGCCCTAACTACAATGAGCAGTTCTTC; CDR3 protein: CSPSDSGPNYNEQFF
J gene: TRBJ2-7; D gene: NA; V gene: TRBV30; clone size: NA; CDR3 DNA: TGTGCCTGGACTTTTCCGGGACTCATCTACGAGCAGTACTTC; CDR3 protein: CAWTFPGLIYEQYF
J gene: TRBJ2-7; D gene: NA; V gene: TRBV10-3; clone size: NA; CDR3 DNA: TGTGCCATCAGTGAGGCCCAGGGGCTCGAGCAGTACTTC; CDR3 protein: CAISEAQGLEQYF
J gene: TRBJ2-2; D gene: NA; V gene: TRBV5-1; clone size: NA; CDR3 DNA: TGCGCCAGCAGCTTTTTCGGCACCGGGGAGCTGTTTTTT; CDR3 protein: CASSFFGTGELFF
J gene: TRBJ2-1; D gene: TRBD2; V gene: TRBV27; clone size: NA; CDR3 DNA: TGTGCCAGCAGTTTGGCTAGCGGGGGTCTTAATGAGCAGTTCTTC; CDR3 protein: CASSLASGGLNEQFF
J gene: TRBJ2-1; D gene: NA; V gene: TRBV11-2; clone size: NA; CDR3 DNA: TGTGCCAGCAGCTTAGCCAAAACCTACAATGAGCAGTTCTTC; CDR3 protein: CASSLAKTYNEQFF
J gene: TRBJ2-1; D gene: NA; V gene: TRBV5-5; clone size: NA; CDR3 DNA: TGTGCCAGCAGCTTGTCTCCAGACAATGAGCAGTTCTTC; CDR3 protein: CASSLSPDNEQFF
J gene: TRBJ2-1; D gene: NA; V gene: TRBV18; clone size: NA; CDR3 DNA: TGTGCCAGCTCACCACGGGCAGGGCACTACAATGAGCAGTTCTTC; CDR3 protein: CASSPRAGHYNEQFF
J gene: TRBJ1-1; D gene: TRBD1; V gene: TRBV25-1; clone size: NA; CDR3 DNA: TGTGCCAGCACTGAGGGGGCCATGAACACTGAAGCTTTCTTT; CDR3 protein: CASTEGAMNTEAFF
J gene: TRBJ2-7; D gene: NA; V gene: TRBV7-9; clone size: NA; CDR3 DNA: TGTGCCAGCAGCTTAGGATCCGGTGAGCAGTACTTC; CDR3 protein: CASSLGSGEQYF
J gene: TRBJ2-7; D gene: NA; V gene: TRBV19; clone size: NA; CDR3 DNA: TGTGCCAGTAGGACGGACCCGGGGGCCTACGAGCAGTACTTC; CDR3 protein: CASRTDPGAYEQYF
J gene: TRBJ1-5; D gene: NA; V gene: TRBV5-8; clone size: NA; CDR3 DNA: TGTGCCAGCAGCTCGGTGGGGCAGAATTATCAGCCCCAGCATTTT; CDR3 protein: CASSSVGQNYQPQHF
J gene: TRBJ2-1; D gene: TRBD1; V gene: TRBV5-1; clone size: NA; CDR3 DNA: TGCGCCAGCAGCCCCGGGACAGGGGGAAGCGATGAGCAGTTCTTC; CDR3 protein: CASSPGTGGSDEQFF
J gene: TRBJ2-3; D gene: NA; V gene: TRBV6-6; clone size: NA; CDR3 DNA: TGTGCCAGCAGTTACAGGGCGGCAGGGGACACAGATACGCAGTATTTT; CDR3 protein: CASSYRAAGDTDTQYF
J gene: TRBJ2-3; D gene: TRBD1; V gene: TRBV25-1; clone size: NA; CDR3 DNA: TGTGCCAGCAGGGCCAGGGGGTGGGGAACAGATACGCAGTATTTT; CDR3 protein: CASRARGWGTDTQYF
J gene: TRBJ1-2; D gene: TRBD1; V gene: TRBV30; clone size: NA; CDR3 DNA: TGTGCCTGGAGCGTTTGGGACAGGGAAAGAGACTACACCTTC; CDR3 protein: CAWSVWDRERDYTF
J gene: TRBJ2-1; D gene: NA; V gene: TRBV27; clone size: once; CDR3 DNA: TGTGCCAGCAGTTTAGTAGGGGCTCCCAATGAGCAGTTCTTC; CDR3 protein: CASSLVGAPNEQFF
J gene: TRBJ2-5; D gene: TRBD1; V gene: TRBV7-8; clone size: once; CDR3 DNA: TGTGCCAGCAGCTCCCTCGAATTACAGGGGTCGGGAGAGACCCAGTACTTC; CDR3 protein: CASSSLELQGSGETQYF
J gene: TRBJ2-1; D gene: NA; V gene: TRBV7-9; clone size: NA; CDR3 DNA: TGTGCCAGCAACCAAGGGGATGAGCAGTTCTTC; CDR3 protein: CASNQGDEQFF
J gene: TRBJ2-7; D gene: TRBD1; V gene: TRBV4-2; clone size: few; CDR3 DNA: TGTGCCAGCAGCCAACCGCCGGGACAGGGGGCGGACGAGCAGTACTTC; CDR3 protein: CASSQPPGQGADEQYF
J gene: TRBJ2-1; D gene: TRBD2; V gene: TRBV6-1; clone size: NA; CDR3 DNA: TGTGCCAGCAGTGCGACTAGCGATACCTACAATGAGCAGTTCTTC; CDR3 protein: CASSATSDTYNEQFF
J gene: TRBJ2-3; D gene: TRBD2; V gene: TRBV7-9; clone size: NA; CDR3 DNA: TGTGCCAGCAGCGGGACTAGCGGGGTTACAGATACGCAGTATTTT; CDR3 protein: CASSGTSGVTDTQYF
J gene: TRBJ2-1; D gene: NA; V gene: TRBV18; clone size: NA; CDR3 DNA: TGTGCCAGCTCACCGTCCGCGAGGGGGAATGAGCAGTTCTTC; CDR3 protein: CASSPSARGNEQFF
J gene: TRBJ2-2; D gene: TRBD1; V gene: TRBV6-4; clone size: once; CDR3 DNA: TGTGCCAGCAGTGCCGGGACAGGGGACACCGGGGAGCTGTTTTTT; CDR3 protein: CASSAGTGDTGELFF
J gene: TRBJ1-5; D gene: NA; V gene: TRBV7-9; clone size: NA; CDR3 DNA: TGTGCCAGCAGCTTGCATGGCCCGAGGCAGCCCCAGCATTTT; CDR3 protein: CASSLHGPRQPQHF
J gene: TRBJ2-3; D gene: TRBD2; V gene: TRBV7-3; clone size: NA; CDR3 DNA: TGTGCCAGCAGCTTAACGCCGACTAGCGGGGGGGCTGTCGCAGATACGCAGTATTTT; CDR3 protein: CASSLTPTSGGAVADTQYF
J gene: TRBJ2-2; D gene: TRBD2; V gene: TRBV9; clone size: NA; CDR3 DNA: TGTGCCAGCAGCGCACCAGTGGGAGGGTGGGGGGACACCGGGGAGCTGTTTTTT; CDR3 protein: CASSAPVGGWGDTGELFF
J gene: TRBJ2-3; D gene: NA; V gene: TRBV6-5; clone size: NA; CDR3 DNA: TGTGCCAGCAGTTGGGGGGGCCCCACAGATACGCAGTATTTT; CDR3 protein: CASSWGGPTDTQYF
J gene: TRBJ2-5; D gene: TRBD1; V gene: TRBV5-1; clone size: NA; CDR3 DNA: TGCGCCAGCAGCTTTAACACAGGGGGCGAAGAGACCCAGTACTTC; CDR3 protein: CASSFNTGGEETQYF
J gene: TRBJ2-1; D gene: NA; V gene: TRBV10-1; clone size: once; CDR3 DNA: TGCGCCAGCAGTGGTATGCAGGCTTCCTACAATGAGCAGTTCTTC; CDR3 protein: CASSGMQASYNEQFF
J gene: TRBJ2-3; D gene: NA; V gene: TRBV5-1; clone size: NA; CDR3 DNA: TGCGCCAGCAGCTTGCTTACAGGGAACACAGATACGCAGTATTTT; CDR3 protein: CASSLLTGNTDTQYF
J gene: TRBJ2-2; D gene: NA; V gene: TRBV4-1; clone size: NA; CDR3 DNA: TGCGCCAGCAGCCAAGGGCCCCAGGATGGCGGGGAGCTGTTTTTT; CDR3 protein: CASSQGPQDGGELFF
J gene: TRBJ1-2; D gene: TRBD1; V gene: TRBV4-3; clone size: NA; CDR3 DNA: TGCGCCAGCAGCCAAGATGGGACAGGGGGATTGGATGGCTACACCTTC; CDR3 protein: CASSQDGTGGLDGYTF